Below, one T cell receptor (beta chain) is given with its context. The source of the sample is a study of prognosis after radiotherapy for stage I lung cancer. Whole-study context: A biologically effective dose of at least 100 Gy came via 3-5 SBRT fractions.

This CDR3 contains 14 residues. V lost 5 bases, J lost 1 base, and 9 bases lay in between. The genomic DNA TCR beta CDR3 region underwent two rounds of multiplex PCR. It was primers specific to each TRBV and TRBJ gene that first-round PCR used. TCRdb independently ran MiXCR on the multiplex PCR reads; one entry per CDR3 protein. The table has nearly 25,000 distinct CDR3 sequences, roughly 34% seen once; the top ten hold roughly 60%. V is TRBV12-3 or TRBV12-4 and J is TRBJ1-3, with D tentatively TRBD1 (5 bases). The source was PBMCs, collected before or after stereotactic body radiation therapy (not recorded which). The TCR comes from a donor of 50 years or more with non-small cell lung cancer. The CDR3 DNA reads as TGTGCCAGCAGTGCCGGACATTCTGGAAACACCATATATTTT. Translation gives CASSAGHSGNTIYF.